Described below is a single T cell receptor beta chain sequence and its context. Its antigen is not known. The source of the sample is a study of Tregs in tolerant kidney transplant recipients. Clones were read by immunoSEQ multiplex PCR, and TCRdb kept only the in-frame ones, dropping some. The repertoire holds approximately 60,000 clones, with over 70% as singletons. Study conclusions and caveats: Tregs expanded with activated donor B cells seemed most donor-specific.

CDR3 length: 13 amino acids. Trimming stripped 5 bases from V and 7 bases from J, with 11 bases between. Looked up from germline, CDR1 is MNHNS and CDR2 is SASEGT. Source material: CD4+ T cells from blood. The rearrangement uses TRBV6-1 and TRBJ1-4; D not certain. The clonotype comes from a human donor in good health. The CDR3, as DNA: TGTGCCAGCAGTACCCAAACCGGTGAAAAACTGTTTTTT. Protein sequence: CASSTQTGEKLFF.